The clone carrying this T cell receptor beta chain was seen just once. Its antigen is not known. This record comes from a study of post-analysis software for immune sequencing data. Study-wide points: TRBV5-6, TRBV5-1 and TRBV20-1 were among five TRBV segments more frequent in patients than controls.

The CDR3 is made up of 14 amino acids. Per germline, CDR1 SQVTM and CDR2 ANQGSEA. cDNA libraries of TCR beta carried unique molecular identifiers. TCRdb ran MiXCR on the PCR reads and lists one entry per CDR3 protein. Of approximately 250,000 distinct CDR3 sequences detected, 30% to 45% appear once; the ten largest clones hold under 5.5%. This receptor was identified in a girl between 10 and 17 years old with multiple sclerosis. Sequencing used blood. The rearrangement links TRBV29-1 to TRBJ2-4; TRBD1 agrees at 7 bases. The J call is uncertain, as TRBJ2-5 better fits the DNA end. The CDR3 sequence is CSVGGGAYGETQYF. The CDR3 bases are TGCAGCGTTGGAGGGGGCGCGTATGGAGAGACCCAGTACTTC.